These T cell receptor beta chains were read from a single sample in a study of T cell changes during pregnancy in multiple sclerosis. Clones were sequenced by immunoSEQ multiplex PCR, and TCRdb holds only the in-frame ones, with some missing. The table includes about 67,000 clones, more than 85% detected once. The input for sequencing was peripheral blood, taken in the first trimester of pregnancy. These receptors all stem from a female donor with multiple sclerosis, enrolled in a pregnancy study. CDR3s include the opening cysteine and the closing phenylalanine or tryptophan. A D gene is named only where the DNA matches it firmly. Size is stated for part of the rows, as once, few or many counts, or as a class when the clone is expanded.

15,TRBV7-9,TRBD1,few,TRBJ2-3,CASSLGQEGTDTQYF,TGTGCCAGCAGCCTGGGACAGGAAGGTACAGATACGCAGTATTTT
14,TRBV7-9,.,.,TRBJ2-7,CASSYSGLPYEQYF,TGTGCCAGCAGTTATAGCGGCCTCCCCTACGAGCAGTACTTC
16,TRBV5-8,.,.,TRBJ1-2,CASSLVGRGVVYGYTF,TGTGCCAGCAGCTTGGTAGGCAGGGGAGTGGTTTATGGCTACACCTTC
12,TRBV19,TRBD1,.,TRBJ1-1,CASTYRGLEAFF,TGTGCCAGTACCTACAGGGGGCTTGAAGCTTTCTTT
17,TRBV5-1,TRBD1,.,TRBJ2-3,CASSWTGVDMSTDTQYF,TGCGCCAGCAGCTGGACAGGGGTCGACATGAGCACAGATACGCAGTATTTT
14,TRBV5-1,.,.,TRBJ1-1,CASTTAPGFPEAFF,TGCGCCAGCACCACAGCCCCGGGGTTCCCTGAAGCTTTCTTT
12,TRBV6-1,TRBD1,.,TRBJ1-2,CASSRTGEGYTF,TGTGCCAGCAGCAGGACAGGGGAAGGCTACACCTTC
15,TRBV7-2,TRBD1,.,TRBJ2-5,CASSWDRGRPETQYF,TGTGCCAGCAGCTGGGACAGGGGGCGCCCGGAGACCCAGTACTTC
16,TRBV2,TRBD2,.,TRBJ2-5,CASSGLSGRTEETQYF,TGTGCCAGCAGTGGCCTTAGCGGGAGGACCGAAGAGACCCAGTACTTC
14,TRBV30,.,.,TRBJ1-3,CAWGVGSSGNTIYF,TGTGCCTGGGGGGTTGGGAGCTCTGGAAACACCATATATTTT
17,TRBV5-4,TRBD2,.,TRBJ2-3,CASSPLARGEGADTQYF,TGTGCCAGCAGTCCACTAGCTCGAGGGGAGGGCGCAGATACGCAGTATTTT
16,TRBV6-6,.,.,TRBJ1-4,CASSYRLGGTNEKLFF,TGTGCCAGCAGTTATCGCTTGGGGGGGACTAATGAAAAACTGTTTTTT
16,TRBV18,TRBD2,.,TRBJ2-1,CASSPLLAGVGHEQFF,TGTGCCAGCTCACCTTTGCTGGCGGGAGTTGGCCATGAGCAGTTCTTC
13,TRBV14,.,.,TRBJ2-2,CASSQDRRWELFF,TGTGCCAGCAGCCAAGACCGGCGGTGGGAGCTGTTTTTT
13,TRBV30,TRBD1,once,TRBJ1-6,CAFQQGANSPLHF,TGCGCCTTTCAACAGGGGGCGAATTCACCCCTCCACTTT
15,TRBV28,TRBD2,.,TRBJ2-5,CASSPAGGISETQYF,TGTGCCAGCAGCCCCGCGGGGGGTATTTCGGAGACCCAGTACTTC
15,TRBV7-3,.,.,TRBJ2-3,CASSLSGGARDTQYF,TGTGCCAGCAGCTTAAGCGGGGGCGCAAGGGATACGCAGTATTTT
17,TRBV5-4,.,.,TRBJ1-4,CASSFAPSHATNEKLFF,TGTGCCAGCAGTTTCGCCCCAAGCCATGCAACTAATGAAAAACTGTTTTTT
14,TRBV19,.,.,TRBJ2-7,CASTRGGWAYEQYF,TGTGCCAGTACTAGGGGGGGGTGGGCCTACGAGCAGTACTTC
13,TRBV9,.,.,TRBJ1-1,CASSRAGSSEAFF,TGTGCCAGCAGCCGCGCAGGGTCGTCTGAAGCTTTCTTT
16,TRBV6-1,TRBD2,.,TRBJ2-7,CASSARLSGSSYEQYF,TGTGCCAGCAGTGCCCGTCTTAGCGGGAGTTCCTACGAGCAGTACTTC
16,TRBV29-1,.,.,TRBJ2-3,CSVDSFTGLGTDTQYF,TGCAGCGTGGACAGTTTCACTGGGCTTGGCACAGATACGCAGTATTTT
15,TRBV9,TRBD2,.,TRBJ2-1,CASSVSGGAFNEQFF,TGTGCCAGCAGCGTAAGCGGGGGGGCCTTTAATGAGCAGTTCTTC
15,TRBV6-5,.,.,TRBJ2-7,CASSSQRKLTYEQYF,TGTGCCAGCAGTTCCCAGCGGAAGCTAACCTACGAGCAGTACTTC
17,TRBV19,TRBD1,.,TRBJ1-5,CASQLFSTGQGNQPQHF,TGTGCCAGTCAACTGTTCTCGACGGGACAGGGCAATCAGCCCCAGCATTTT
15,TRBV7-2,.,.,TRBJ2-7,CASSFADSHTYEQYF,TGTGCCAGCAGCTTCGCGGACAGCCATACCTACGAGCAGTACTTC
20,TRBV4-1,.,.,TRBJ2-3,CASSQFPTVGDPTFTDTQYF,TGCGCCAGCAGCCAATTTCCGACGGTGGGAGACCCCACTTTCACAGATACGCAGTATTTT
15,TRBV7-3,TRBD2,.,TRBJ2-5,CASSPLATSSETQYF,TGTGCCAGCAGCCCCTTGGCGACTAGCAGTGAGACCCAGTACTTC
15,TRBV29-1,TRBD1,once,TRBJ1-2,CSVEDWQGVRYGYTF,TGCAGCGTTGAAGATTGGCAGGGGGTCCGCTATGGCTACACCTTC
15,TRBV7-8,TRBD1,.,TRBJ2-1,CASSSDRGLYNEQFF,TGTGCCAGCAGTTCGGACAGGGGGCTCTACAATGAGCAGTTCTTC
13,TRBV27,TRBD1,.,TRBJ1-5,CASRDRDNQPQHF,TGTGCCAGTCGGGACAGGGACAATCAGCCCCAGCATTTT
15,TRBV5-5,TRBD1,.,TRBJ1-5,CASRPDRAPNQPQHF,TGTGCCAGCAGACCCGACAGGGCCCCCAATCAGCCCCAGCATTTT
19,TRBV28,TRBD2,.,TRBJ2-3,CASSHRLAGISVFVDTQYF,TGTGCCAGCAGCCACAGACTAGCGGGAATTTCTGTTTTTGTGGATACGCAGTATTTT
17,TRBV28,.,.,TRBJ1-2,CASSLFPPKSGRLGYTF,TGTGCCAGCAGTTTATTCCCTCCTAAATCAGGGCGCTTAGGCTACACCTTC
13,TRBV4-1,TRBD1,.,TRBJ1-1,CASSLTGATEAFF,TGCGCCAGCAGCCTGACAGGGGCCACTGAAGCTTTCTTT
13,TRBV6-1,.,.,TRBJ1-5,CASHQVRGQPQHF,TGTGCCAGCCACCAAGTGCGGGGTCAGCCCCAGCATTTT
13,TRBV11-2,TRBD2,.,TRBJ2-7,CASSLAGAREQYF,TGTGCCAGCAGCCTAGCGGGAGCGAGGGAGCAGTACTTC
13,TRBV18,.,.,TRBJ1-2,CASSPGEARGYTF,TGTGCCAGCTCACCTGGAGAGGCCAGAGGCTACACCTTC
12,TRBV27,TRBD1,.,TRBJ1-2,CASKQGGYGYTF,TGTGCCAGCAAGCAGGGGGGCTATGGCTACACCTTC
13,TRBV2,.,.,TRBJ2-3,CASSGASTDTQYF,TGTGCCAGCAGTGGGGCTAGCACAGATACGCAGTATTTT
14,TRBV9,.,once,TRBJ2-1,CASSVEAGYNEQFF,TGTGCCAGCAGCGTAGAGGCGGGCTACAATGAGCAGTTCTTC